This T cell receptor beta chain was profiled in a study of cytomegalovirus exposure and HLA in healthy donors. Study-level background: Clustering assigned over 70% of the roughly 380 genotyped donors to the Caucasian-associated ancestry cluster. Study-wide findings and caveats: An Asian-associated ancestry cluster reportedly showed fewer N-insertions than the approximately 600-donor mean in a later analysis. Some V segments, TRBV6-2 and TRBV6-3 among them, were indistinguishable and were therefore excluded.

Researchers ran the PCR with 60 Vbeta and 13 Jbeta primers. Sequencing was performed with immunoSEQ multiplex PCR; in TCRdb, only in-frame clones are kept and a portion is missing. This sample has 160,000 or so clones, with roughly two thirds found just once. On this clone: Its specificity is unknown.

The CDR3 extends over 15 amino acids. J lost 5 bases, V lost 3 bases, and 6 bases had no gene match. Germline values: CDR1 SNHLY, CDR2 FYNNEI. Sequenced input: PBMCs. The sequence derives from a woman aged 25 to 45 in good health and CMV-seronegative. The chain combines TRBV2 with TRBJ2-7; 11 nucleotides align to TRBD1. CDR3 DNA sequence: TGTGCCAGCAGTGACGGACAGGGGGCTGTCAACGAGCAGTACTTC. Translated: CASSDGQGAVNEQYF.